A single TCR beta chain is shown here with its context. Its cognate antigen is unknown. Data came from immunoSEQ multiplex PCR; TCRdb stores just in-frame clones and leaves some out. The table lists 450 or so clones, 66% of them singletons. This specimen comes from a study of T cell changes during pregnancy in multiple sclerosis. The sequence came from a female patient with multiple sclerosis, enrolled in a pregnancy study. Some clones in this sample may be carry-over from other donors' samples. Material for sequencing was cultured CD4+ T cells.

The CDR3 DNA reads as TGTGCCTGGAGTGTAGGGCCGAGGTACTTCTTT. Its translation is CAWSVGPRYFF. The V and J genes are TRBV30 and TRBJ1-1; D is unclear. Trimming took off 0 bases at V and 14 bases at J, with 13 bases between the two ends. The CDR3 covers 11 residues. Germline assignment: CDR1 GTSNPN and CDR2 SVGIG (reference sequence).